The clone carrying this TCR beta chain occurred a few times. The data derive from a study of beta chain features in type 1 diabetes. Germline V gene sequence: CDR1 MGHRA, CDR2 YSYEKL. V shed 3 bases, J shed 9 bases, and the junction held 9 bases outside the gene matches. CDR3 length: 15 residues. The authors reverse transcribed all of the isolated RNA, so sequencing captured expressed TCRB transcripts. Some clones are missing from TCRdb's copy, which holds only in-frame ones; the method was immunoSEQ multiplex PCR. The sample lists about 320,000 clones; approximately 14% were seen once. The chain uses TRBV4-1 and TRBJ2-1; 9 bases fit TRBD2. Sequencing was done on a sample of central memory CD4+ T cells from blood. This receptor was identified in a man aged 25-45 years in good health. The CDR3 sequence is CASSQPGTSLGEQFF. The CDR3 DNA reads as TGCGCCAGCAGCCAGCCCGGGACTAGCCTGGGTGAGCAGTTCTTC.